The rows below give T cell receptor beta chains drawn from one sample of a study of read filtering for tumor transcriptome and immune sequencing. TCRdb reanalysed the reads using MiXCR and keeps one entry per CDR3 protein. The sample includes some 41,000 distinct CDR3 sequences, roughly 13% of them seen just once. The specimen sequenced was a population of CD138-negative cells sorted from bone marrow. The receptors originated from a donor at least 40 years old with multiple myeloma. The CDR3 runs from the conserved cysteine through the conserved F or W. The D gene is left open where the match is weak. Expanded clones are given a class, and other clones once, few, many or no size at all.

D gene: TRBD2
J gene: TRBJ2-1
V gene: TRBV9
clone size: many
CDR3 protein: CASSASGSQNNEQFF
CDR3 DNA: TGTGCCAGCAGCGCCAGCGGGAGTCAGAACAATGAGCAGTTCTTC

D gene: -
J gene: TRBJ1-1
V gene: TRBV5-1
clone size: -
CDR3 protein: CASSLEQSLNTEAFF
CDR3 DNA: TGCGCCAGCAGCTTGGAACAGAGCCTTAACACTGAAGCTTTCTTT

D gene: -
J gene: TRBJ2-5
V gene: TRBV5-6
clone size: many
CDR3 protein: CASSYGTDHETQYF
CDR3 DNA: TGTGCCAGCAGCTACGGGACCGACCACGAGACCCAGTACTTC

D gene: TRBD1
J gene: TRBJ2-2
V gene: TRBV5-1
clone size: few
CDR3 protein: CASSLLPTGAGTGELFF
CDR3 DNA: TGCGCCAGCAGCTTGTTGCCGACAGGGGCGGGCACCGGGGAGCTGTTTTTT

D gene: -
J gene: TRBJ1-4
V gene: TRBV20-1
clone size: many
CDR3 protein: CSARDPTGANEKLFF
CDR3 DNA: TGCAGTGCTAGAGACCCGACAGGCGCTAATGAAAAACTGTTTTTT

D gene: TRBD2
J gene: TRBJ2-7
V gene: TRBV25-1
clone size: many
CDR3 protein: CASSVLAGIDEQYF
CDR3 DNA: TGTGCCAGCAGTGTCCTAGCGGGTATCGACGAGCAGTACTTC

D gene: -
J gene: TRBJ2-1
V gene: TRBV20-1
clone size: many
CDR3 protein: CSASGTTVGDEQFF
CDR3 DNA: TGCAGTGCTTCCGGGACAACCGTCGGGGATGAGCAGTTCTTC

D gene: -
J gene: TRBJ1-5
V gene: TRBV7-9
clone size: many
CDR3 protein: CASSLGGQPQHF
CDR3 DNA: TGTGCCAGCAGCTTGGGGGGTCAGCCCCAGCATTTT

D gene: TRBD2
J gene: TRBJ2-1
V gene: TRBV20-1
clone size: many
CDR3 protein: CSARDRASGYNEQFF
CDR3 DNA: TGCAGTGCTAGAGATCGGGCTAGCGGCTACAATGAGCAGTTCTTC

D gene: -
J gene: TRBJ1-3
V gene: TRBV5-1
clone size: many
CDR3 protein: CASSLAGGASGNTIYF
CDR3 DNA: TGCGCCAGCAGCTTGGCCGGGGGGGCCTCTGGAAACACCATATATTTT

D gene: -
J gene: TRBJ2-1
V gene: TRBV11-2
clone size: many
CDR3 protein: CASSLVCSNGASWPNNNEQFF
CDR3 DNA: TGTGCCAGCAGCTTGGTATGTTCTAATGGGGCTAGCTGGCCAAACAACAATGAGCAGTTCTTC

D gene: -
J gene: TRBJ2-2
V gene: TRBV20-1
clone size: many
CDR3 protein: CSAGVGQGNTGELFF
CDR3 DNA: TGCAGTGCAGGGGTCGGGCAGGGGAACACCGGGGAGCTGTTTTTT

D gene: -
J gene: TRBJ2-7
V gene: TRBV7-9
clone size: many
CDR3 protein: CASSSNDNSYEQYF
CDR3 DNA: TGTGCCAGCAGCTCCAACGACAATTCCTACGAGCAGTACTTC

D gene: -
J gene: TRBJ2-4
V gene: TRBV6-1
clone size: many
CDR3 protein: CASSERLRRPFQYF
CDR3 DNA: TGTGCCAGCAGTGAAAGACTCCGGCGCCCCTTTCAGTACTTC

D gene: -
J gene: TRBJ2-5
V gene: TRBV5-5
clone size: -
CDR3 protein: CASNFSSPLFYF
CDR3 DNA: TGTGCCAGCAACTTTTCCTCTCCGCTTTTCTACTTC

D gene: -
J gene: TRBJ1-5
V gene: TRBV7-8
clone size: -
CDR3 protein: CASSLEQAGQPQHF
CDR3 DNA: TGTGCCAGCAGCTTAGAACAGGCGGGTCAGCCCCAGCATTTT

D gene: -
J gene: TRBJ1-5
V gene: TRBV12-3/TRBV12-4
clone size: many
CDR3 protein: CASSSLQGRQPQHF
CDR3 DNA: TGTGCCAGCAGTTCCCTCCAGGGGCGTCAGCCCCAGCATTTT

D gene: TRBD1
J gene: TRBJ2-7
V gene: TRBV3-1
clone size: many
CDR3 protein: CASSKPGQGEREQYF
CDR3 DNA: TGTGCCAGCAGCAAACCGGGACAGGGGGAGAGGGAGCAGTACTTC

D gene: -
J gene: TRBJ1-5
V gene: TRBV20-1
clone size: few
CDR3 protein: CSASAPNQPQHF
CDR3 DNA: TGCAGTGCTAGTGCGCCAAATCAGCCCCAGCATTTT

D gene: -
J gene: TRBJ1-2
V gene: TRBV6-6
clone size: many
CDR3 protein: CASSPRRAANYGYTF
CDR3 DNA: TGTGCCAGCAGTCCTAGGAGGGCGGCCAACTATGGCTACACCTTC

D gene: -
J gene: TRBJ2-5
V gene: TRBV5-1
clone size: many
CDR3 protein: CASSLGWDQETQYF
CDR3 DNA: TGCGCCAGCAGCTTGGGGTGGGACCAAGAGACCCAGTACTTC

D gene: TRBD1
J gene: TRBJ1-5
V gene: TRBV20-1
clone size: many
CDR3 protein: CSARAGQAAGSNQPQHF
CDR3 DNA: TGCAGTGCTAGAGCTGGACAGGCCGCTGGAAGCAATCAGCCCCAGCATTTT

D gene: TRBD1
J gene: TRBJ2-5
V gene: TRBV6-2/TRBV6-3
clone size: -
CDR3 protein: CASSYHGQDRTF
CDR3 DNA: TGTGCCAGCAGTTACCACGGACAGGATCGGACCTTC

D gene: TRBD1
J gene: TRBJ1-5
V gene: TRBV7-8
clone size: many
CDR3 protein: CASSLKTGMLQPQHF
CDR3 DNA: TGTGCCAGCAGCCTCAAGACAGGGATGTTACAGCCCCAGCATTTT

D gene: -
J gene: TRBJ1-1
V gene: TRBV7-3
clone size: -
CDR3 protein: CASSHRPDTEALF
CDR3 DNA: TGTGCCAGCAGCCACCGGCCGGACACTGAAGCTCTCTTT

D gene: -
J gene: TRBJ1-5
V gene: TRBV24-1
clone size: -
CDR3 protein: CATSGGANQPQHF
CDR3 DNA: TGTGCCACCAGTGGGGGGGCTAATCAGCCCCAGCATTTT

D gene: -
J gene: TRBJ2-2
V gene: TRBV2
clone size: many
CDR3 protein: CASSRLAANTGELFF
CDR3 DNA: TGTGCCAGCAGTAGGTTAGCGGCGAACACCGGGGAGCTGTTTTTT

D gene: -
J gene: TRBJ2-1
V gene: TRBV3-1
clone size: many
CDR3 protein: CASSQDEEQFF
CDR3 DNA: TGTGCCAGCAGCCAAGATGAGGAGCAGTTCTTC

D gene: -
J gene: TRBJ1-2
V gene: TRBV4-3
clone size: many
CDR3 protein: CASSQDASTSNYGYTF
CDR3 DNA: TGCGCCAGCAGCCAAGACGCCTCGACGTCTAACTATGGCTACACCTTC

D gene: -
J gene: TRBJ2-5
V gene: TRBV20-1
clone size: -
CDR3 protein: CSATVGRGEETQYF
CDR3 DNA: TGCAGTGCAACGGTGGGCAGGGGAGAAGAGACCCAGTACTTC

D gene: -
J gene: TRBJ2-3
V gene: TRBV6-2/TRBV6-3
clone size: few
CDR3 protein: CASSYRPGGTDTQYF
CDR3 DNA: TGTGCCAGCAGTTACAGACCCGGAGGTACAGATACGCAGTATTTT

D gene: -
J gene: TRBJ2-3
V gene: TRBV29-1
clone size: many
CDR3 protein: CSSDGGSATDTQYF
CDR3 DNA: TGCAGCTCGGACGGCGGCTCGGCCACAGATACGCAGTATTTT

D gene: -
J gene: TRBJ2-1
V gene: TRBV30
clone size: many
CDR3 protein: CAWSDRTWNEQFF
CDR3 DNA: TGTGCCTGGAGTGACAGGACATGGAATGAGCAGTTCTTC

D gene: TRBD2
J gene: TRBJ2-1
V gene: TRBV7-9
clone size: many
CDR3 protein: CASSRRGLAGDNEQFF
CDR3 DNA: TGTGCCAGCAGCCGCAGAGGACTAGCGGGAGATAATGAGCAGTTCTTC

D gene: -
J gene: TRBJ2-7
V gene: TRBV7-9
clone size: many
CDR3 protein: CASSHLGSHEQYF
CDR3 DNA: TGTGCCAGCAGCCATCTGGGGTCGCACGAGCAGTACTTC

D gene: TRBD1
J gene: TRBJ2-5
V gene: TRBV6-5
clone size: many
CDR3 protein: CASWTGSETQYF
CDR3 DNA: TGTGCCAGCTGGACAGGGTCGGAGACCCAGTACTTC

D gene: -
J gene: TRBJ2-2
V gene: TRBV29-1
clone size: many
CDR3 protein: CSVGGSPGELFF
CDR3 DNA: TGCAGCGTCGGGGGCTCCCCCGGGGAGCTGTTTTTT

D gene: -
J gene: TRBJ2-1
V gene: TRBV7-2
clone size: many
CDR3 protein: CASSQEAGSYNEQFF
CDR3 DNA: TGTGCCAGCAGCCAGGAAGCGGGTTCTTACAATGAGCAGTTCTTC

D gene: -
J gene: TRBJ2-1
V gene: TRBV18
clone size: many
CDR3 protein: CASSPVLASGGAHNEQFF
CDR3 DNA: TGTGCCAGCTCACCAGTCCTAGCGTCCGGCGGGGCGCACAATGAGCAGTTCTTC

D gene: TRBD1
J gene: TRBJ2-7
V gene: TRBV20-1
clone size: many
CDR3 protein: CSARGPGQGTDEQYF
CDR3 DNA: TGCAGTGCTAGAGGCCCGGGACAGGGGACTGACGAGCAGTACTTC

D gene: -
J gene: TRBJ2-7
V gene: TRBV11-2
clone size: many
CDR3 protein: CASSLNSAGLNEQYF
CDR3 DNA: TGTGCCAGCAGCTTGAACAGTGCAGGCCTCAACGAGCAGTACTTC

D gene: -
J gene: TRBJ2-1
V gene: TRBV7-7
clone size: many
CDR3 protein: CASSLGAGSYNEQFF
CDR3 DNA: TGTGCTAGCAGCTTAGGGGCGGGTTCCTACAATGAGCAGTTCTTC

D gene: -
J gene: TRBJ2-7
V gene: TRBV5-1
clone size: many
CDR3 protein: CASSLDPASSYEQYF
CDR3 DNA: TGCGCCAGCAGCTTGGATCCGGCGAGCTCCTACGAGCAGTACTTC

D gene: -
J gene: TRBJ2-7
V gene: TRBV28
clone size: many
CDR3 protein: CASSLAVGQLHEQYF
CDR3 DNA: TGTGCCAGCAGTTTAGCTGTCGGACAGCTCCACGAGCAGTACTTC

D gene: -
J gene: TRBJ2-7
V gene: TRBV29-1
clone size: many
CDR3 protein: CSVERRRGDEQYF
CDR3 DNA: TGCAGCGTTGAGCGGCGACGGGGAGACGAGCAGTACTTC

D gene: TRBD2
J gene: TRBJ2-1
V gene: TRBV6-6
clone size: many
CDR3 protein: CASSYSSGNYNEQFF
CDR3 DNA: TGTGCCAGCAGTTACTCGAGCGGGAACTACAATGAGCAGTTCTTC

D gene: -
J gene: TRBJ1-2
V gene: TRBV19
clone size: many
CDR3 protein: CASSIRGGDANYGYTF
CDR3 DNA: TGTGCCAGTAGTATAAGAGGAGGCGATGCTAACTATGGCTACACCTTC

D gene: TRBD2
J gene: TRBJ2-1
V gene: TRBV7-6
clone size: medium-sized
CDR3 protein: CASSLGAGANNEQFF
CDR3 DNA: TGTGCCAGCAGCTTAGGAGCGGGAGCGAACAATGAGCAGTTCTTC

D gene: -
J gene: TRBJ2-2
V gene: TRBV5-6
clone size: few
CDR3 protein: CASSPPDTGELFF
CDR3 DNA: TGTGCCAGCAGCCCTCCAGACACCGGGGAGCTGTTTTTT

D gene: -
J gene: TRBJ2-4
V gene: TRBV27
clone size: -
CDR3 protein: CASSWGTKNIQYF
CDR3 DNA: TGTGCCAGCAGTTGGGGGACCAAAAACATTCAGTACTTC

D gene: -
J gene: TRBJ1-1
V gene: TRBV3-1
clone size: many
CDR3 protein: CASSSLGNFRNLRGTEAFF
CDR3 DNA: TGTGCCAGCAGCTCCCTTGGGAACTTCAGGAACCTGAGAGGAACTGAAGCTTTCTTT

D gene: -
J gene: TRBJ2-6
V gene: TRBV28
clone size: many
CDR3 protein: CASSLWGSGANVLTF
CDR3 DNA: TGTGCCAGCAGTTTGTGGGGGTCTGGGGCCAACGTCCTGACTTTC

D gene: TRBD2
J gene: TRBJ2-7
V gene: TRBV20-1
clone size: -
CDR3 protein: CSAELAGSEQYF
CDR3 DNA: TGCAGTGCTGAACTAGCGGGAAGTGAGCAGTACTTC

D gene: TRBD2
J gene: TRBJ2-1
V gene: TRBV20-1
clone size: -
CDR3 protein: CSARDQASGRREQFF
CDR3 DNA: TGCAGTGCTAGAGATCAAGCTAGCGGGAGGAGGGAGCAGTTCTTC

D gene: -
J gene: TRBJ2-5
V gene: TRBV6-6
clone size: many
CDR3 protein: CASSYSSWGETQYF
CDR3 DNA: TGTGCCAGCAGTTACTCGAGCTGGGGTGAGACCCAGTACTTC

D gene: TRBD1
J gene: TRBJ2-5
V gene: TRBV20-1
clone size: many
CDR3 protein: CSAAYRGRAVETQYF
CDR3 DNA: TGCAGTGCTGCTTACAGGGGGCGCGCTGTGGAGACCCAGTACTTC